This TCR beta chain was documented in a study of shared clonotypes between healthy human individuals. Findings of the study overall: The study found roughly 5% of naive CD4 clonotypes shared across a few donors.

Assay execution proceeded at the deep level. The data were produced by immunoSEQ multiplex PCR, yet TCRdb's version contains in-frame clones alone and is incomplete. The profile shows around 2,000,000 clones, roughly 94% of them singletons. As for this clone: Its matching antigen is unknown.

The CDR3 is made up of 15 amino acids. Trimming removed 6 bases from V and 0 bases from J, with 13 bases in between. Looked up from germline, CDR1 is SGHNT and CDR2 is YYREEE (reference sequence). Selected positively for CCR7 and CD45RO-negative, naive CD8 cells excluded terminally differentiated effector memory CD45RA+ cells. This sequence was found in a man between 18 and 35 years old in good health. This rearrangement joins TRBV5-4 to TRBJ1-3, with D possibly matching TRBD1 (5 bases). What was sequenced was naive CD8+ T cells sorted from blood. The CDR3 spells CASTMDQGSGNTIYF. CDR3 nucleotides: TGTGCCAGCACCATGGATCAGGGCTCTGGAAACACCATATATTTT.